Listed here is a single T cell receptor beta chain. The repertoire was sequenced with immunoSEQ multiplex PCR; TCRdb's copy has only in-frame clones and lacks some. Among tens of thousands of clones listed, 87% were seen once. Trimming shortened V by 4 bases and J by 0 bases, and 12 bases separated the two germline ends. The germline V gene encodes CDR1 SGHNT and CDR2 YYREEE (reference sequence). CDR3 size: 15 residues. This sample is part of a study of blood T cell repertoires in COVID-19. About the research overall: T cells, B-cell-depleted T cells, or PBMCs supplied cDNA or gDNA.

Sequencing was carried out using peripheral blood. The sequence derives from a human donor with active COVID-19. The donor label of this sample is uncertain. The chain uses TRBV5-4 and TRBJ2-3; TRBD1 is a possible D gene (6 bases). CDR3 sequence reads: CASSIDRYSTDTQYF. DNA of the CDR3: TGTGCCAGCAGCATCGACAGGTACAGCACAGATACGCAGTATTTT. Full variable domain (rest looked up from reference TRBV5-4 and TRBJ2-3): ETGVTQSPTHLIKTRGQQVTLRCSSQSGHNTVSWYQQALGQGPQFIFQYYREEENGRGNFPPRFSGLQFPNYSSELNVNALELDDSALYLCASSIDRYSTDTQYFGPGTRLTVL.